Presented here are 3 T cell receptor beta chains from one specimen sequenced in a study of control samples from healthy donors and cancer patients. Clones were sequenced by immunoSEQ multiplex PCR, and TCRdb holds only the in-frame ones, with some missing. In the table there are about 120,000 clones, more than 70% of which are singletons. Material for sequencing was blood. These TCRs come from a woman in her 70s in good health.

The chain employs TRBV27 and TRBJ1-1; the D gene is possibly TRBD1 (6 bases). Trimming left V 3 bases short and J 6 bases short, with 14 bases between. Looked up from germline, CDR1 is MNHEY and CDR2 is SMNVEV (reference sequence). CDR3 length: 14 residues. CDR3 coding DNA: TGTGCCAGCAGTTTCGCAGGGGACATTTCTGAAGCTTTCTTT. As protein: CASSFAGDISEAFF.

The rearrangement uses TRBV10-3 and TRBJ1-6, with 11 bases that match TRBD1. V lost 4 bases and J lost 8; bases outside the gene matches: 7. The germline V gene has CDR1 ENHRY and CDR2 SYGVKD. CDR3 length: 16 amino acids. The CDR3 is CAISGTGTGGDSPLHF. In DNA form, the CDR3 reads TGTGCCATCAGTGGGACCGGGACAGGGGGTGATTCACCCCTCCACTTT.

J is TRBJ1-4 and V is TRBV15; 7 nucleotides align to TRBD1. This CDR3 comprises 15 residues. The ends lost 2 bases at V and 10 bases at J; junction bases unmatched: 10. Germline V lookup: CDR1 LNHNV, CDR2 YYDKDF (reference sequence). The CDR3 coding sequence is TGTGCCACCAGCAGAAAAAGGGACAGTCGGGGAAAACTGTTTTTT. Translated, it gives CATSRKRDSRGKLFF.